This TCR beta chain stems from a study of T-cell reconstitution after alpha-beta-depleted transplantation in children (dated by TCRdb to the mid-2010s). With respect to the entire study: Using TCR repertoire profiling, the study quantitatively followed how T-cell immune reconstitution unfolded in children after TCRalphabeta/CD19-depleted allogeneic hematopoietic cell transplantation.

The library was prepared using PCR. Sequencing was performed on an Illumina HiSeq 2500. TCR libraries were prepared with molecular barcoding, using unique molecular identifiers to normalize TCRbeta repertoire quantification. The raw public data were reprocessed by TCRdb itself: fastp quality trimming at Q25, MiXCR clonotype calling, in-frame beta chains only. Under each unique CDR3 protein, matching rows form one entry showing the most common genes and DNA. Across this sample there are 500,000 or so distinct CDR3 sequences, with roughly 33% seen only once. The ten largest clones represent 2% to 3% of the sample. From V the trimming removes 4 bases and from J it removes 5 bases, while the gene matches leave 12 bases of the junction unaccounted for. Including cysteine and phenylalanine, the CDR3 has 16 amino acids. Just the 48-base CDR3 DNA is kept, in frame starting at base 1. This clonotype was observed a few times. Its antigen target is currently unknown. No qualities accompany the bases; no much larger clone lies one base away.

The chain links TRBV12-3 or TRBV12-4 with TRBJ2-5, with 8 junctional bases fitting TRBD1. The clonotype comes from a human donor who donated a stem cell graft to a child with aplastic anemia. Sequenced here: PBMCs from the stem cell graft donor, sampled from the stem cell graft. Here the CDR3 is given as CASSSRFGQGYETQYF. The base sequence is TGTGCCAGCAGTTCCCGGTTCGGACAGGGCTATGAGACCCAGTACTTC.